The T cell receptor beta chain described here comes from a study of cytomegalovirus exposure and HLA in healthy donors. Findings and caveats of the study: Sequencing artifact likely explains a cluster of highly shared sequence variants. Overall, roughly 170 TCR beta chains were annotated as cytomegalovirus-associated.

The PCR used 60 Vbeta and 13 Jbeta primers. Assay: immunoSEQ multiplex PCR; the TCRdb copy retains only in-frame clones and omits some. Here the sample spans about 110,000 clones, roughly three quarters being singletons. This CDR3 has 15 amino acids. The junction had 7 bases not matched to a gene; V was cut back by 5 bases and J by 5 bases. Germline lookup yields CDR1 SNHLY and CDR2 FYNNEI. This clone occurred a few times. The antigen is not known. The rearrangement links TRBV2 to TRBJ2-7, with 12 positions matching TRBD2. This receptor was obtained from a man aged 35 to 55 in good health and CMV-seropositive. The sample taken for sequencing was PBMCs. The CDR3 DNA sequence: TGTGCCAGCAGTCCGACTAGCGGGAGTTACCACGAGCAGTACTTC. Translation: CASSPTSGSYHEQYF.